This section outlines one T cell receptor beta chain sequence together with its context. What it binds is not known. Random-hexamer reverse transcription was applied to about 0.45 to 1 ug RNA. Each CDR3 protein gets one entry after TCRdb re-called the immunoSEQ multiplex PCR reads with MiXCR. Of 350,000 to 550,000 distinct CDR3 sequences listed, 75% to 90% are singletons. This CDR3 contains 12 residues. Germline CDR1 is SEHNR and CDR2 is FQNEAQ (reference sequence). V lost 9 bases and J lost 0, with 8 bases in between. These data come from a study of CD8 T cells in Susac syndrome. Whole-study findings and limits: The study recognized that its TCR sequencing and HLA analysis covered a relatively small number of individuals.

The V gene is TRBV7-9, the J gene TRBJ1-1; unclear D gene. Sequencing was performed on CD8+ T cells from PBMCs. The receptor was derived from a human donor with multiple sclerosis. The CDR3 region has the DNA TGTGCCAGTGGGATTATGAACACTGAAGCTTTCTTT. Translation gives CASGIMNTEAFF.